The T cell receptor beta chain under discussion was sequenced for a study of cytomegalovirus exposure and HLA in healthy donors. Study-level background: Later analysis reported that the approximately 130 validation repertoires shared the platform of the 650 to 700 first-cohort repertoires. Notes on the study in general: First-cohort TCR clusters were later found to tend to co-occur in the roughly 130 validation repertoires. The classifier, whose performance was assessed in both the original and validation cohorts, reportedly diagnosed cytomegalovirus status with high specificity and sensitivity.

The 120-subject validation cohort, separate from the 666-subject first cohort, included the donors. Regarding this clone: The antigen is undetermined.

The assay was immunoSEQ multiplex PCR, and TCRdb's table has in-frame clones only and misses some. The data hold about 200,000 clones, with around 86% observed a single time. Germline-derived CDR1 and CDR2 are SGHDT and YYEEEE. Trimming stripped 1 base from V and 0 bases from J, with 8 bases between. There are 16 residues in the CDR3. Sequenced sample: PBMCs. The source is a woman under 30 in good health and CMV-seropositive. This chain connects TRBV5-6 to TRBJ2-6; unclear D gene. CDR3 coding DNA: TGTGCCAGCAGCTTGAGACTCCTCTCTGGGGCCAACGTCCTGACTTTC. Translated: CASSLRLLSGANVLTF.